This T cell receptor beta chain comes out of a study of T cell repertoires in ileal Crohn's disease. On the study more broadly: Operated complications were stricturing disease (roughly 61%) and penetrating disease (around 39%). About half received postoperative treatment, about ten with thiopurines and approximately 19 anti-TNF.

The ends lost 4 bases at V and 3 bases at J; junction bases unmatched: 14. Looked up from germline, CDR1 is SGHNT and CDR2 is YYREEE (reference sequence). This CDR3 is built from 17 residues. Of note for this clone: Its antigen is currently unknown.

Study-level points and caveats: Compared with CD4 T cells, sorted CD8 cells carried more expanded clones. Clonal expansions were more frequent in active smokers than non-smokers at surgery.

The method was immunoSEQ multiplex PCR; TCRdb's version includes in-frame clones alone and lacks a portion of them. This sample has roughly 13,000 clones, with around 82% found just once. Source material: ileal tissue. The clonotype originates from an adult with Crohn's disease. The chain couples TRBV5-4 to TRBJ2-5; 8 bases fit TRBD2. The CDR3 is CASSLGFSGLAEETQYF. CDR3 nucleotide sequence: TGTGCCAGCAGCCTAGGTTTCAGTGGACTAGCAGAAGAGACCCAGTACTTC.